This T cell receptor beta chain was captured in a study of blood T cell repertoires in COVID-19. Across the study: Specimens from acute and convalescent COVID-19 originated in the United States, Italy and Spain.

Within the sample, this clone is medium-sized. The CDR3 runs to 18 residues. The V and J ends lost 2 bases and 3 bases, in that order; junction bases with no gene match: 8. In germline, CDR1 is MNHEY, CDR2 SVGEGT. Generated by immunoSEQ multiplex PCR, the TCRdb table keeps only in-frame clones and is missing some. Seen here are around 160,000 clones, around four fifths observed once, and the top ten hold roughly 34%. This sequence was found in a human donor in a cohort sampled during active COVID-19. The sequenced material came from peripheral blood. This sequence joins TRBV6-2 or TRBV6-3 and TRBJ2-3; TRBD2 matches 13 bases. CDR3 nucleotide sequence: TGTGCCAGCAGTTACGGGCCGGGACTAGCGGGGCCTACAGATACGCAGTATTTT. Its protein product is CASSYGPGLAGPTDTQYF.